The present T cell receptor beta chain was sequenced within a study of T cells after posttransplantation cyclophosphamide. General study points: Donor-recipient repertoire similarity was low at 1-2 months, rising over year one.

The assay was immunoSEQ multiplex PCR, and TCRdb's table has in-frame clones only and misses some. Found here are some 66,000 clones, about 93% of them singletons; the top ten hold nearly 3%. CDR3 length: 15 amino acids. Germline V gene lookup returns CDR1 SGHRS and CDR2 YFSETQ. V lost 0 bases to trimming and J lost 8 bases, with 17 bases between them. Worth noting for this clone: Its antigen is unidentified.

V and J are TRBV5-1 and TRBJ1-2, with TRBD1 as a possible D gene (6 bases). What was sequenced was PBMCs. This clonotype was obtained from a young woman in good health and a related stem cell transplant donor. The CDR3 DNA reads TGCGCCAGCAGCTTGGCCGGTTCAGGGGAACGCGGCTACACCTTC. This gives the protein CASSLAGSGERGYTF.